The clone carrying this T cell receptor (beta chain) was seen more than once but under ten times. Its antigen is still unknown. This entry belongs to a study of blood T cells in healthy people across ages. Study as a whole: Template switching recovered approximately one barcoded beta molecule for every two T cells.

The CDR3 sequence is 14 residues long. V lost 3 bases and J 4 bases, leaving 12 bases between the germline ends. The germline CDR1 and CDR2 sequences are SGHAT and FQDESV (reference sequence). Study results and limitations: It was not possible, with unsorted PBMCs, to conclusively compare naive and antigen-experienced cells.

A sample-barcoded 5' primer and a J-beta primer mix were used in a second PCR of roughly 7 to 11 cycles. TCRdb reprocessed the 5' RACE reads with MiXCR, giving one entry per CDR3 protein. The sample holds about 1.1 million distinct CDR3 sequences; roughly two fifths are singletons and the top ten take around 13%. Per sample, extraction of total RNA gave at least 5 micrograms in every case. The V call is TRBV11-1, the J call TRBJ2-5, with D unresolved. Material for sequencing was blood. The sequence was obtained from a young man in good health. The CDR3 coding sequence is TGTGCCAGCAGCTTGACCCCGTACCGAGAGACCCAGTACTTC. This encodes CASSLTPYRETQYF.